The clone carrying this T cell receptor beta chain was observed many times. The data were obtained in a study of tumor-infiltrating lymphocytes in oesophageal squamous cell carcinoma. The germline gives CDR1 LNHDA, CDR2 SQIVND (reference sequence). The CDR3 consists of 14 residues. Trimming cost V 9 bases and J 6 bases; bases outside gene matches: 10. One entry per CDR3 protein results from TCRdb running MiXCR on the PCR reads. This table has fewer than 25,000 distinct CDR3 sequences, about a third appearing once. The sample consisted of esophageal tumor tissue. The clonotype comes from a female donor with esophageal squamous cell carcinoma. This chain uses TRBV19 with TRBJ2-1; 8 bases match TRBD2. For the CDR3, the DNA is TGTGCCAGCCGAGGTAGCGGGGTAGGCAATGAGCAGTTCTTC. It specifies CASRGSGVGNEQFF.